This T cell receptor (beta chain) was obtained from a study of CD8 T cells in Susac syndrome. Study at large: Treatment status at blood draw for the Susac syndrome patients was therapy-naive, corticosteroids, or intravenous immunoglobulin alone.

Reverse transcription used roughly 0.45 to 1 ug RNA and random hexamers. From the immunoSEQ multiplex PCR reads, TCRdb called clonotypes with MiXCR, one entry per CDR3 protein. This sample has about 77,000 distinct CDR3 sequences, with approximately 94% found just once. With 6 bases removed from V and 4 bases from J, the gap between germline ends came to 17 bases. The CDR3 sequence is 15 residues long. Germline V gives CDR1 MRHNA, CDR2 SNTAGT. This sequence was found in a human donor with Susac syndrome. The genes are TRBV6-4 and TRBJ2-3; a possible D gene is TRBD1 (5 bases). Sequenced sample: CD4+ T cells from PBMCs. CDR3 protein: CASSHLVEQADTQYF. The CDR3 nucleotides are TGTGCCAGCAGCCACTTAGTGGAACAGGCAGATACGCAGTATTTT.